A selection of T cell receptor beta chains follows, all from one sample in a study of cytomegalovirus exposure and HLA in healthy donors. This table comes from immunoSEQ multiplex PCR, and its TCRdb copy is limited to in-frame clones, with some not included. The data hold almost 75,000 clones, with just under 85% observed a single time. The sequencing input was PBMCs. All receptors derive from a man under 40 in good health and CMV-seronegative. CDR3s include the opening cysteine and the closing phenylalanine or tryptophan. D genes are given only for firm matches. Clone sizes are given selectively: once, few, many, or a class where the clone is expanded.

13	TRBJ1-2	TRBV28	NA	NA	CASSRLARGSKPF	TGTGCCAGCAGCCGGTTGGCGAGGGGGTCGAAGCCCTTC
13	TRBJ1-2	TRBV19	NA	few	CASSPTGYYGYTF	TGTGCCAGTAGCCCGACAGGTTACTATGGCTACACCTTC
13	TRBJ1-4	TRBV7-7	NA	NA	CASSIRSGGELFF	TGTGCTAGCAGCATAAGATCCGGGGGGGAACTGTTTTTT
16	TRBJ1-2	TRBV11-3	NA	NA	CASSLVLDRLNYGYTF	TGTGCCAGCAGCTTAGTATTAGACAGACTTAACTATGGCTACACCTTC
15	TRBJ2-5	TRBV28	NA	NA	CASSLFTTSLETQYF	TGTGCCAGCAGTTTATTCACGACATCCTTGGAGACCCAGTACTTC
16	TRBJ2-2	TRBV9	NA	NA	CASSVEDSPFTGELFF	TGTGCCAGCAGCGTAGAGGACAGCCCGTTTACCGGGGAGCTGTTTTTT
15	TRBJ1-4	TRBV5-1	NA	once	CASSLVAGVGEKLFF	TGCGCCAGCAGCTTGGTTGCAGGGGTAGGCGAAAAACTGTTTTTT
12	TRBJ2-1	TRBV27	NA	NA	CASSFGANEQFF	TGTGCCAGCAGTTTTGGGGCCAATGAGCAGTTCTTC
14	TRBJ2-5	TRBV2	NA	NA	CASRKKDYQETQYF	TGTGCCAGCAGGAAGAAGGACTACCAAGAGACCCAGTACTTC
19	TRBJ1-2	TRBV4-2	NA	NA	CASSQDRNTGTIVNYGYTF	TGTGCCAGCAGCCAAGATAGGAACACAGGGACAATCGTTAACTATGGCTACACCTTC
15	TRBJ2-5	TRBV5-4	NA	NA	CASSSKQGGQETQYF	TGTGCCAGCAGCTCAAAGCAGGGGGGCCAAGAGACCCAGTACTTC
16	TRBJ2-1	TRBV4-1	NA	NA	CASSQYETRGLNEQFF	TGCGCCAGCAGCCAATACGAGACTAGAGGTTTGAATGAGCAGTTCTTC
15	TRBJ1-2	TRBV7-3	NA	NA	CASSLGNGPGASYTF	TGTGCCAGCAGCTTAGGAAACGGTCCAGGGGCCAGCTACACCTTC
15	TRBJ2-3	TRBV2	TRBD2	NA	CASRDSGSLTDTQYF	TGTGCCAGCAGGGATAGCGGGAGTCTCACAGATACGCAGTATTTT
14	TRBJ2-1	TRBV4-1	NA	NA	CASSPPGSSVEQFF	TGCGCCAGCAGCCCCCCCGGGAGTAGTGTTGAGCAGTTCTTC
16	TRBJ1-4	TRBV27	TRBD1	NA	CASSKVRQGKNEKLFF	TGTGCCAGCAGTAAAGTCAGACAGGGCAAGAATGAAAAACTGTTTTTT
14	TRBJ2-5	TRBV5-1	TRBD1	NA	CASSSGQWAETQYF	TGCGCCAGCAGCTCGGGACAGTGGGCCGAGACCCAGTACTTC
14	TRBJ1-4	TRBV7-9	NA	NA	CASSPTFEGEKLFF	TGTGCCAGCAGTCCGACTTTCGAGGGTGAAAAACTGTTTTTT
14	TRBJ2-1	TRBV5-1	TRBD2	NA	CASSLLAGANEQFF	TGCGCCAGCAGCTTACTAGCGGGAGCCAATGAGCAGTTCTTC
15	TRBJ1-6	TRBV7-6	TRBD1	NA	CASSSADRGDSPLHF	TGTGCCAGCAGCTCCGCCGACAGGGGTGATTCACCCCTCCACTTT
17	TRBJ2-2	TRBV4-1	TRBD2	NA	CASSATSGRIDTGELFF	TGCGCCAGCAGCGCGACTAGCGGGAGGATTGACACCGGGGAGCTGTTTTTT
14	TRBJ2-7	TRBV11-1	NA	NA	CASSDRTDTVEQYF	TGTGCCAGCAGCGACAGGACAGATACTGTGGAGCAGTACTTC
16	TRBJ1-4	TRBV9	TRBD1	NA	CASSPRQGATNEKLFF	TGTGCCAGCAGCCCACGACAGGGGGCAACTAATGAAAAACTGTTTTTT
15	TRBJ2-6	TRBV4-3	NA	NA	CASSQGYSGANVLTF	TGCGCCAGCAGCCAAGGTTACTCTGGGGCCAACGTCCTGACTTTC
14	TRBJ1-1	TRBV7-3	TRBD1	NA	CASSLGPGGVEAFF	TGTGCCAGCAGCTTAGGTCCAGGGGGCGTTGAAGCTTTCTTT
15	TRBJ2-2	TRBV9	NA	NA	CASSVRESPTGELFF	TGTGCCAGCAGCGTGAGGGAGAGCCCGACCGGGGAGCTGTTTTTT
14	TRBJ1-1	TRBV4-2	NA	NA	CASSQDSRDTEAFF	TGTGCCAGCAGCCAAGACTCGAGAGATACTGAAGCTTTCTTT
17	TRBJ2-2	TRBV9	TRBD2	NA	CASSVTTGTSVGRELFF	TGTGCCAGCAGCGTGACCACCGGGACTAGCGTTGGCAGGGAGCTGTTTTTT
17	TRBJ2-1	TRBV9	NA	NA	CASSEESGSSWYNEQFF	TGTGCCAGCAGCGAGGAGAGCGGGTCCTCCTGGTACAATGAGCAGTTCTTC
21	TRBJ2-6	TRBV27	TRBD1	NA	CASSQLLGQVVSGSGANVLTF	TGTGCCAGCAGTCAACTATTAGGACAGGTCGTGTCGGGCTCTGGGGCCAACGTCCTGACTTTC
14	TRBJ2-2	TRBV19	NA	NA	CASSIAQVRGELFF	TGTGCCAGTAGTATCGCACAGGTACGCGGGGAGCTGTTTTTT
13	TRBJ2-7	TRBV10-3	TRBD1	NA	CAIQQGAIYEQYF	TGTGCCATTCAACAGGGGGCTATCTACGAGCAGTACTTC
14	TRBJ2-3	TRBV5-1	TRBD1	NA	CASSPGTGTDTQYF	TGCGCCAGCAGCCCGGGGACAGGGACAGATACGCAGTATTTT
15	TRBJ2-5	TRBV7-2	TRBD2	NA	CASSEPGLAGETQYF	TGTGCCAGCAGCGAACCGGGACTAGCGGGAGAGACCCAGTACTTC
14	TRBJ1-2	TRBV14	TRBD1	NA	CASSQDRDFYGYTF	TGTGCCAGCAGCCAGGACAGGGACTTCTATGGCTACACCTTC
18	TRBJ2-5	TRBV4-1	NA	NA	CASSQESGLAGTPETQYF	TGCGCCAGCAGCCAAGAAAGCGGCCTGGCGGGAACCCCAGAGACCCAGTACTTC
12	TRBJ1-1	TRBV29-1	NA	NA	CSVQGSGTEAFF	TGCAGCGTGCAAGGGAGCGGGACTGAAGCTTTCTTT